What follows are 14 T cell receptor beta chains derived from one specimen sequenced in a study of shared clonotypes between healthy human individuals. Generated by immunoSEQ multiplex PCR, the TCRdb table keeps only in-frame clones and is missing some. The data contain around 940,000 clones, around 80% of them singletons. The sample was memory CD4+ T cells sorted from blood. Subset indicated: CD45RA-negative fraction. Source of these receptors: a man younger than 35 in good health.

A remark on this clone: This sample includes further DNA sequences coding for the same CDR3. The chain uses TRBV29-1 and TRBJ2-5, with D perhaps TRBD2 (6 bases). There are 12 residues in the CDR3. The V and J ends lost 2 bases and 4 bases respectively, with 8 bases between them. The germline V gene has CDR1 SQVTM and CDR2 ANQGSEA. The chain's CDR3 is CSVERAGETQYF. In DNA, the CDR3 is TGCAGCGTTGAACGAGCGGGAGAGACCCAGTACTTC.

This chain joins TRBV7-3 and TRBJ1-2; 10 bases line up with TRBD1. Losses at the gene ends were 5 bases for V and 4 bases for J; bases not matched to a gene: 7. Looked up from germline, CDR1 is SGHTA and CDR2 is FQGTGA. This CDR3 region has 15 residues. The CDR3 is CASSPGQGSSYGYTF. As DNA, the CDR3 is TGTGCCAGCAGCCCGGGACAGGGGAGTTCCTATGGCTACACCTTC.

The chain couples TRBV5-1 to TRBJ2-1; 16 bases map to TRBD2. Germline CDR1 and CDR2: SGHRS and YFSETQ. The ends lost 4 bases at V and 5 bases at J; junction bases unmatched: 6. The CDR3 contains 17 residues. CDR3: CASSPGLAGGPDNEQFF. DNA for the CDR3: TGCGCCAGCAGCCCGGGACTAGCGGGAGGGCCTGACAATGAGCAGTTCTTC.

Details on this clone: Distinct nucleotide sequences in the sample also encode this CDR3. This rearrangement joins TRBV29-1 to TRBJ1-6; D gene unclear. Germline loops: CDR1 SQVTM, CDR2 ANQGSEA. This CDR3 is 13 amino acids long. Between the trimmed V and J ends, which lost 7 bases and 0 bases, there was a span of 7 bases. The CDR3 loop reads CSARSSYNSPLHF. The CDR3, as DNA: TGCAGCGCCCGGAGCTCCTATAATTCACCCCTCCACTTT. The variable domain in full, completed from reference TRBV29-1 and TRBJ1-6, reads SAVISQKPSRDICQRGTSLTIQCQVDSQVTMMFWYRQQPGQSLTLIATANQGSEATYESGFVIDKFPISRPNLTFSTLTVSNMSPEDSSIYLCSARSSYNSPLHFGNGTRLTVT.

This CDR3 reads CASSLDRGLTSGANVLTF. CDR3 DNA: TGTGCCAGCAGCTTGGACAGGGGCCTTACCTCTGGGGCCAACGTCCTGACTTTC. The chain carries TRBV5-8 and TRBJ2-6; 7 bases agree with TRBD1. Germline CDR1 SGHTS, CDR2 YDEGEE. Unmatched junction bases numbered 6, after V lost 0 bases and J lost 0 bases. The CDR3 totals 18 residues.

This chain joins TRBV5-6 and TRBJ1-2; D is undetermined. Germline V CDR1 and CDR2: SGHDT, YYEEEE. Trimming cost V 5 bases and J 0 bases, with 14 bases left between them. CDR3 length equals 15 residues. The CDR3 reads CASRLGRLTNYGYTF. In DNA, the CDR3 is TGTGCCAGCAGGCTGGGCAGGCTAACTAACTATGGCTACACCTTC.

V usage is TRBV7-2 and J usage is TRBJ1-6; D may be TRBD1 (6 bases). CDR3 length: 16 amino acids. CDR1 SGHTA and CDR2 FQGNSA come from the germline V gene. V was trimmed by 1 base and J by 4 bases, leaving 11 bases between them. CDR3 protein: CASSLGRGPYNSPLHF. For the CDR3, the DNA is TGTGCCAGCAGCTTAGGCAGGGGCCCTTATAATTCACCCCTCCACTTT.

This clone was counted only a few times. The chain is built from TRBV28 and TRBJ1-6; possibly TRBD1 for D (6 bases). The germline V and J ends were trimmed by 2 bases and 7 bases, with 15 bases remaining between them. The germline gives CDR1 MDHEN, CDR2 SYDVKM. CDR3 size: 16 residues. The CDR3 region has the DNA TGTGCCAGCAGTTTAGGCCCCGGACAGCGAAATTCACCCCTCCACTTT. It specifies CASSLGPGQRNSPLHF.

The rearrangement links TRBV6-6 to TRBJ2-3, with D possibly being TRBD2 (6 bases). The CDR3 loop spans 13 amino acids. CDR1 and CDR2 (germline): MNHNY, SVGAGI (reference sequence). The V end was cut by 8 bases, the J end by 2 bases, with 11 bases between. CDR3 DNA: TGTGCCAGCGGGACTTACCTCACAGATACGCAGTATTTT. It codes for CASGTYLTDTQYF.

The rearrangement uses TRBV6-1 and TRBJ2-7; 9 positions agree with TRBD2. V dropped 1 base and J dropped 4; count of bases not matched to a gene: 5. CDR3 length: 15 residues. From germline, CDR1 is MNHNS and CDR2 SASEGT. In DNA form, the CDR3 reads TGTGCCAGCAGTGAAGGGGGACTAGCTCGGTACGAGCAGTACTTC. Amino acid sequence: CASSEGGLARYEQYF.

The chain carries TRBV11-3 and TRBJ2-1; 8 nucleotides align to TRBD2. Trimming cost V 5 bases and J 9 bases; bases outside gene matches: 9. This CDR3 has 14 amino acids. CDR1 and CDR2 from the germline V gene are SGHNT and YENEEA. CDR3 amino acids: CASSLGGAPGEQFF. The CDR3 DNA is TGTGCCAGCAGCCTCGGGGGGGCCCCGGGTGAGCAGTTCTTC.

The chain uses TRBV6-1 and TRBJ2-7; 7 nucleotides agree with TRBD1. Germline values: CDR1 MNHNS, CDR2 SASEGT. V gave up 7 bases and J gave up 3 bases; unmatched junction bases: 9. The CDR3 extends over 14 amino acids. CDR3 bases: TGTGCCAGCACGGTCACAGGGGCTATCTACGAGCAGTACTTC. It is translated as CASTVTGAIYEQYF.

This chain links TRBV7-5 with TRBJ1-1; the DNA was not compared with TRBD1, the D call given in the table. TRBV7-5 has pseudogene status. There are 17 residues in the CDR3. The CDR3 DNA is TGTGCCAGAAGCTTACCTCCGCAGACAGGGGCCGACACTGAAGCTTTCTTT. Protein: CARSLPPQTGADTEAFF.

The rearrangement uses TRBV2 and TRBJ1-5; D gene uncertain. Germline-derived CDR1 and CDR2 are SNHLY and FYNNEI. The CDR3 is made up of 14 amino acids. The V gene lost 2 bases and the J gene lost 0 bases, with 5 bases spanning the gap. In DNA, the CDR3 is TGTGCCAGCAGTGAAATTTATAGCAATCAGCCCCAGCATTTT. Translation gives CASSEIYSNQPQHF. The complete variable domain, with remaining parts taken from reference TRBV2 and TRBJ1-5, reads EPEVTQTPSHQVTQMGQEVILRCVPISNHLYFYWYRQILGQKVEFLVSFYNNEISEKSEIFDDQFSVERPDGSNFTLKIRSTKLEDSAMYFCASSEIYSNQPQHFGDGTRLSIL.